This passage covers 22 T cell receptor beta chains from one sample sequenced in a study of shared clonotypes between healthy human individuals. Profiled with immunoSEQ multiplex PCR; TCRdb holds only in-frame clones, not every one. The table includes 1.4 million to 1.5 million clones, around 97% detected once. The sample was naive CD4+ T cells sorted from blood. Subset given: CD45RA+ positively selected. These receptors all stem from a man under 40 in good health.

The CDR3 here is CASSPTGGVDEQYF. The CDR3 bases are TGTGCCAGCAGCCCGACAGGGGGTGTCGACGAGCAGTACTTC. The V and J genes are TRBV7-2 and TRBJ2-7; 9 nucleotides align to TRBD1. The ends lost 5 bases at V and 5 bases at J; junction bases unmatched: 7. Germline values: CDR1 SGHTA, CDR2 FQGNSA. The CDR3 is 14 residues long. Variable domain in full (rest from reference TRBV7-2 and TRBJ2-7): GAGVSQSPSNKVTEKGKDVELRCDPISGHTALYWYRQSLGQGLEFLIYFQGNSAPDKSGLPSDRFSAERTGGSVSTLTIQRTQQEDSAVYLCASSPTGGVDEQYFGPGTRLTVT.

The chain joins TRBV14 to TRBJ1-3; the D is unclear. V was cut by 3 bases and J by 3 bases, with 9 bases left in between. The CDR3 contains 14 residues. Germline values: CDR1 SGHDN, CDR2 FVKESK. The CDR3 DNA reads as TGTGCCAGCAGCCAGGTGGTCGTTGGAAACACCATATATTTT. Encoded protein: CASSQVVVGNTIYF.

There are a few counts of this clone. The chain joins TRBV7-6 to TRBJ1-5, with D tentatively TRBD1 (5 bases). Germline-derived CDR1 and CDR2 are SGHVS and FNYEAQ. The CDR3 has 14 amino acids. Trimming pared 0 bases from V and 7 bases from J, leaving 10 bases between. The CDR3 sequence: CASSLAVGGQPQHF. The CDR3 nucleotides are TGTGCCAGCAGCTTAGCTGTCGGGGGGCAGCCCCAGCATTTT.

The chain is built from TRBV5-1 and TRBJ2-3; 8 bases are a match to TRBD2. J gave up 1 base and V 0 bases, and 4 bases lay outside the gene matches. The CDR3 runs 16 residues. Germline lookup yields CDR1 SGHRS and CDR2 YFSETQ. CDR3 DNA sequence: TGCGCCAGCAGCTTGGATCCAGCGGGGGGCACAGATACGCAGTATTTT. Its protein is CASSLDPAGGTDTQYF. Full variable domain (remainder filled in from reference TRBV5-1 and TRBJ2-3): KAGVTQTPRYLIKTRGQQVTLSCSPISGHRSVSWYQQTPGQGLQFLFEYFSETQRNKGNFPGRFSGRQFSNSRSEMNVSTLELGDSALYLCASSLDPAGGTDTQYFGPGTRLTVL.

The chain's CDR3 is CASSQTGLAGGTQYF. The CDR3 DNA reads as TGCGCCAGCAGCCAAACGGGACTAGCGGGAGGCACCCAGTACTTC. The rearrangement uses TRBV4-1 and TRBJ2-5, with 15 bases aligning to TRBD2. Germline values: CDR1 MGHRA, CDR2 YSYEKL. The ends lost 2 bases at V and 8 bases at J; junction bases unmatched: 3. CDR3 length: 15 amino acids.

The gene calls are TRBV2 and TRBJ2-2, with D perhaps matching TRBD1 (6 bases). Between the trimmed V and J ends, which lost 5 bases and 8 bases, there was a span of 15 bases. The CDR3 has 14 residues. In germline, CDR1 is SNHLY, CDR2 FYNNEI. As DNA, the CDR3 is TGTGCCAGCAGTTTGTCAGGGGCGCGTGGGGAGCTGTTTTTT. Residues: CASSLSGARGELFF.

The chain combines TRBV2 with TRBJ2-5; TRBD1 agrees at 11 bases. Trimming at V came to 0 bases and at J to 10 bases, leaving 7 bases not matched to a gene. CDR1 SNHLY and CDR2 FYNNEI come from the germline V gene. The CDR3 extends over 15 amino acids. In nucleotides, the CDR3 is TGTGCCAGCAGTGAAGCGGGGGTGGGACAGGGGGTCCAGTACTTC. Protein product: CASSEAGVGQGVQYF.

The chain joins TRBV5-5 to TRBJ1-2; D remains ambiguous. The germline V and J ends were trimmed by 2 bases and 6 bases, with 11 bases remaining between them. The CDR3 runs 13 residues. Germline assignment: CDR1 SGHKS and CDR2 YYEKEE (reference sequence). The chain's CDR3 is CASSLSNLDGYTF. The CDR3 DNA follows: TGTGCCAGCAGCTTATCGAACCTTGATGGCTACACCTTC.

V usage is TRBV7-2 and J usage is TRBJ2-5; D gene unclear. CDR3 size: 15 residues. The germline V and J ends were trimmed by 1 base and 4 bases, with 13 bases remaining between them. Germline-derived CDR1 and CDR2 are SGHTA and FQGNSA. The CDR3 here is CASSLVVWTTETQYF. In nucleotides, the CDR3 is TGTGCCAGCAGCTTAGTTGTTTGGACGACAGAGACCCAGTACTTC.

This clone appeared once. The genes are TRBV2 and TRBJ2-7; weak D call: TRBD2 (6 bases). The germline gives CDR1 SNHLY, CDR2 FYNNEI. The CDR3 is 13 amino acids. The V end lost 5 bases, the J end lost 3 bases, and 11 bases lay between the germline ends. Written as DNA, the CDR3 is TGTGCCAGCAGTTACGGGAGACACTACGAGCAGTACTTC. Its translation: CASSYGRHYEQYF.

A note on this clone: The identical CDR3 is also encoded by other nucleotide sequences in the sample. This chain connects TRBV30 to TRBJ2-7; D remains unclear. The V and J ends lost 0 bases and 2 bases respectively, with 5 bases between them. The CDR3 has 12 amino acids. Germline loops: CDR1 GTSNPN, CDR2 SVGIG (reference sequence). The CDR3 region is CAWSVGTYEQYF. The CDR3 DNA sequence: TGTGCCTGGAGTGTAGGGACCTACGAGCAGTACTTC.

This CDR3 is CASRLTVMNTGELFF. The CDR3 DNA reads TGTGCCAGCCGGTTAACGGTAATGAACACCGGGGAGCTGTTTTTT. The chain couples TRBV5-6 to TRBJ2-2, with unresolved D. The CDR3 totals 15 residues. Germline V gene lookup returns CDR1 SGHDT and CDR2 YYEEEE. Trimming took 7 bases from V and 1 from J, leaving 14 bases between them.

The chain combines TRBV25-1 with TRBJ2-7; 11 bases agree with TRBD1. Germline V CDR1 and CDR2: MGHDK, SYGVNS. CDR3 length: 15 residues. V lost 4 bases to trimming and J lost 7 bases; unmatched junction nucleotides: 9. The CDR3 loop reads CASSGRTGGLGEQYF. CDR3 bases: TGTGCCAGCAGTGGCCGGACAGGGGGCTTGGGGGAGCAGTACTTC.

The chain combines TRBV19 with TRBJ2-5; 10 bases fit TRBD1. Germline CDR1 is LNHDA and CDR2 is SQIVND (reference sequence). The junction had 3 bases not matched to a gene; V was cut back by 4 bases and J by 4 bases. The CDR3 is 14 residues long. The CDR3 protein is CASSRTGGSETQYF. The CDR3 region has the DNA TGTGCCAGTAGTAGGACAGGGGGATCAGAGACCCAGTACTTC.

Only one count was recorded for this clone. The chain couples TRBV4-2 to TRBJ2-7, with D possibly TRBD2 on 6 matching bases. Looked up from germline, CDR1 is LGHNA and CDR2 is YNFKEQ. V gave up 1 base and J gave up 1 base, with 11 bases separating them. The CDR3 totals 15 residues. The DNA for the CDR3 is TGTGCCAGCAGCCAAGGACTAGGGATTTCCTACGAGCAGTACTTC. Translated: CASSQGLGISYEQYF.

This chain uses TRBV19 with TRBJ2-1; 8 positions agree with TRBD2. This CDR3 has 18 residues. With 2 bases clipped from V and 7 bases from J, the junction kept 16 bases outside the gene matches. Germline-derived CDR1 and CDR2 are LNHDA and SQIVND (reference sequence). CDR3 region: CASSIIQVTGGPLNEQFF. CDR3 DNA sequence: TGTGCCAGTAGTATAATCCAGGTCACGGGAGGGCCTTTAAATGAGCAGTTCTTC.

The chain's CDR3 is CASSYDTNTGELFF. CDR3 in DNA: TGTGCCAGCAGCTACGACACGAACACCGGGGAGCTGTTTTTT. The V call is TRBV7-9, the J call TRBJ2-2; D is ambiguous. The germline V gene encodes CDR1 SEHNR and CDR2 FQNEAQ (reference sequence). Trimming removed 4 bases from V and 0 bases from J, with 6 bases in between. This CDR3 comprises 14 residues.

This rearrangement joins TRBV6-1 to TRBJ2-1; D perhaps matches TRBD2 (7 bases). The CDR3 spans 11 residues. V dropped 6 bases and J dropped 11 bases, with 11 bases sitting between them. Germline CDR1 and CDR2: MNHNS and SASEGT. The CDR3 bases are TGTGCCAGCAGGGTGGGGGGGCAGCAGTTCTTC. Protein product: CASRVGGQQFF.

V is TRBV11-2 and J is TRBJ2-4, with TRBD1 matching over 7 bases. The CDR3 contains 16 residues. Unmatched junction bases numbered 7, after V lost 5 bases and J lost 0 bases. The germline V gene encodes CDR1 SGHAT and CDR2 FQNNGV. In DNA, the CDR3 is TGTGCCAGCAGCCCCCCCGGGACAGTAGCCAAAAACATTCAGTACTTC. Protein sequence: CASSPPGTVAKNIQYF.

Points on this clone: Within the sample, other DNA sequences also encode this same CDR3. The rearrangement links TRBV27 to TRBJ2-1; D is uncertain. CDR1 is MNHEY, CDR2 SMNVEV, per germline (reference sequence). Trimming stripped 5 bases from V and 4 bases from J, with 3 bases between. The CDR3 extends over 11 amino acids. CDR3 protein: CASSTYNEQFF. CDR3 DNA sequence: TGTGCCAGCAGTACTTACAATGAGCAGTTCTTC.

CDR3 sequence reads: CASVRGTSQYF. In nucleotides, the CDR3 is TGTGCCAGCGTACGAGGGACTAGCCAGTACTTC. The genes are TRBV6-5 and TRBJ2-5; 8 nucleotides agree with TRBD2. CDR1 and CDR2 from the germline V gene are MNHEY and SVGAGI. The length of the CDR3 is 11 residues. V shed 8 bases and J 10 bases; nucleotides not matched to a gene: 6.

This rearrangement joins TRBV25-1 to TRBJ2-1, with 8 bases aligning to TRBD2. Germline V gene data show CDR1 as MGHDK and CDR2 as SYGVNS. CDR3 length: 17 amino acids. The trim removed 2 bases at V and 5 bases at J, leaving 11 bases unmatched. DNA for the CDR3: TGTGCCAGCAGTGAAACCCACTGGAGCGGGAGTGACAATGAGCAGTTCTTC. This sequence encodes CASSETHWSGSDNEQFF.